This T cell receptor beta chain was identified in a study of identical twins. Study-level points and caveats: Alpha sequences out of frame and shared by twins had excess low generation probability. Modeled out-of-frame TCR alpha sharing in monozygotic twins fell below observed levels. Donors were not followed over many years; analysis was cross-sectional.

V was pared by 6 bases and J by 2 bases, with 19 bases between. The CDR3 consists of 15 residues. CDR1 and CDR2 (germline): DFQATT, SNEGSKA (reference sequence). Template switching introduced a universal primer site, and the cDNA bore unique molecular identifiers. TCRdb itself ran the 5' RACE reads through MiXCR, one entry per CDR3 protein. Here the sample spans around 670,000 distinct CDR3 sequences, approximately 6.1% being singletons. This clonotype was picked up many times. Its target is not known. The sequence was obtained from a man younger than 35 in good health. This chain links TRBV20-1 with TRBJ2-5, with D possibly being TRBD1 (6 bases). Sequenced material: naive T cells sorted from blood. The CDR3 is CSASLPGTNQETQYF. CDR3 nucleotide sequence: TGCAGTGCGTCCCTCCCCGGGACAAATCAAGAGACCCAGTACTTC.